There are many counts of the clone carrying this T cell receptor (beta chain). Its antigen is unknown. This sample was taken from a study of early T cells in non-severe SARS-CoV-2 infection. Study outcomes and limitations: Clonotype matching in VDJdb favored anti-spike CD8 responses and did not capture private and CD4 specificities.

The CDR3 totals 14 residues. The V end lost 6 bases, the J end lost 1 base, and 15 bases lay between the germline ends. Germline loops: CDR1 GTSNPN, CDR2 SVGIG (reference sequence). Individually, cDNA molecules had unique molecular identifiers attached to them. One entry per CDR3 protein results from TCRdb running MiXCR on the 5' RACE reads. This sample yields around 99,000 distinct CDR3 sequences, of which around 10% are seen a single time; about 7.6% belongs to the top ten. The chain carries TRBV30 and TRBJ2-5; possibly TRBD2 for D (6 bases). The specimen sequenced was whole blood. The source of this sequence is an adult who was a healthcare worker with PCR-confirmed SARS-CoV-2 infection or an uninfected control (not recorded which). The CDR3 DNA reads TGTGCCTGCTCTTACGGGAGTCTCCAAGAGACCCAGTACTTC. Amino acids: CACSYGSLQETQYF.